Listed below are T cell receptor beta chains from one sample, sequenced in a study of shared clonotypes between healthy human individuals. The repertoire was sequenced with immunoSEQ multiplex PCR; TCRdb's copy has only in-frame clones and lacks some. The sample has about 2.1 million clones, 93% seen once; the top ten hold approximately 1.6%. Source material: naive CD8+ T cells from PBMCs. All receptors come from a man aged 18 to 30 in good health. Some clones in this sample may be carry-over from other donors' samples. Each CDR3 is given with its conserved first and last residue. A D gene is named only where the DNA matches it firmly. Clone size appears in some rows only: once, few, many, or a class for an expanded clone.

len	v_gene	d_gene	j_gene	abundance	CDR3aa	CDR3nt
17	TRBV5-1	TRBD2	TRBJ2-7	NA	CASTPETVAGAVYEQYF	TGCGCCAGCACCCCGGAGACTGTAGCGGGAGCTGTATACGAGCAGTACTTC
14	TRBV4-3	TRBD1	TRBJ2-7	once	CASSQDRVVDEQYF	TGCGCCAGCAGCCAGGACAGGGTAGTTGACGAGCAGTACTTC
13	TRBV27	NA	TRBJ2-7	NA	CASSFAPSYEQYF	TGTGCCAGCAGTTTCGCTCCCTCCTACGAGCAGTACTTC
20	TRBV28	TRBD1	TRBJ1-2	NA	CASSSPTLGQGDGLDYGYTF	TGTGCCAGCAGTTCCCCGACCCTGGGACAGGGGGATGGTCTAGACTATGGCTACACCTTC
15	TRBV5-6	NA	TRBJ2-5	NA	CASSFGPRDLETQYF	TGTGCCAGCAGCTTCGGTCCGCGGGATCTCGAGACCCAGTACTTC
12	TRBV11-2	NA	TRBJ2-7	NA	CASSLTSYEQYF	TGTGCCAGCAGCCTGACATCCTACGAGCAGTACTTC
15	TRBV5-3	NA	TRBJ1-5	NA	CARSLGTGNNQPQHF	TGTGCCAGAAGCTTGGGAACAGGGAACAATCAGCCCCAGCATTTT
18	TRBV18	NA	TRBJ2-1	NA	CASSPSFLRDHRYNEQFF	TGTGCCAGCTCACCGAGTTTCCTCCGGGACCACCGTTACAATGAGCAGTTCTTC
12	TRBV6-6	TRBD2	TRBJ2-7	once	CASLTSGTEQYF	TGTGCCAGCCTCACTAGCGGGACCGAGCAGTACTTC
13	TRBV6-5	NA	TRBJ2-5	NA	CASSTTLLETQYF	TGTGCCAGCAGTACGACGCTGCTGGAGACCCAGTACTTC
18	TRBV9	TRBD2	TRBJ2-1	once	CASSVHPNPSGGNNEQFF	TGTGCCAGCAGCGTACATCCAAACCCTAGCGGGGGGAACAATGAGCAGTTCTTC
14	TRBV27	NA	TRBJ2-5	NA	CASTSVGTPETQYF	TGTGCCAGCACCTCCGTGGGAACCCCAGAGACCCAGTACTTC
18	TRBV27	NA	TRBJ2-1	NA	CASSPRDWSAPAYNEQFF	TGTGCCAGCAGTCCAAGAGATTGGTCTGCGCCCGCTTACAATGAGCAGTTCTTC
15	TRBV5-6	TRBD1	TRBJ1-5	NA	CASSFGQGASQPQHF	TGTGCCAGCAGCTTTGGACAGGGGGCGAGTCAGCCCCAGCATTTT
20	TRBV4-3	TRBD2	TRBJ2-2	once	CASSQGSLAGPAAGTGELFF	TGCGCCAGCAGCCAGGGGTCCCTAGCGGGACCCGCAGCGGGCACCGGGGAGCTGTTTTTT
11	TRBV29-1	NA	TRBJ2-7	NA	CSVGSYYEQYF	TGCAGCGTTGGATCTTACTACGAGCAGTACTTC
17	TRBV5-4	NA	TRBJ2-2	NA	CASSLGPGFFNAGELFF	TGTGCCAGCAGCTTGGGTCCAGGGTTCTTTAACGCCGGGGAGCTGTTTTTT
18	TRBV7-3	NA	TRBJ2-2	NA	CASSPDPGLATNTGELFF	TGTGCCAGCAGCCCCGATCCTGGGCTAGCGACGAACACCGGGGAGCTGTTTTTT
13	TRBV4-2	NA	TRBJ2-2	NA	CASSPRVNGELFF	TGTGCCAGCAGTCCCCGAGTGAACGGGGAGCTGTTTTTT
15	TRBV7-9	TRBD1	TRBJ2-7	NA	CASSLGTGSSYEQYF	TGTGCCAGCAGCTTAGGGACAGGGAGCTCCTACGAGCAGTACTTC
13	TRBV7-9	NA	TRBJ2-5	NA	CASSWGYQETQYF	TGTGCCAGCAGCTGGGGGTACCAAGAGACCCAGTACTTC
14	TRBV5-6	NA	TRBJ2-7	once	CASSLVAVHYEQYF	TGTGCCAGCAGCTTGGTCGCAGTCCACTACGAGCAGTACTTC
13	TRBV19	TRBD1	TRBJ2-7	NA	CASKHRGVLEQYF	TGTGCCAGTAAGCACAGGGGGGTCCTCGAGCAGTACTTC
14	TRBV27	NA	TRBJ1-1	NA	CASSLSRGGTEAFF	TGTGCCAGCAGTTTATCTCGGGGCGGGACTGAAGCTTTCTTT
11	TRBV29-1	NA	TRBJ1-5	NA	CSVVDRECDHF	TGCAGCGTCGTGGACCGGGAGTGTGATCATTTT
15	TRBV13	TRBD2	TRBJ2-2	NA	CASSFGTSGIGELFF	TGTGCCAGCAGCTTCGGGACTAGCGGTATCGGGGAGCTGTTTTTT
15	TRBV7-6	TRBD2	TRBJ2-7	NA	CASSLLAGGPYEQYF	TGTGCCAGCAGCCTTTTAGCGGGAGGGCCCTACGAGCAGTACTTC
13	TRBV7-6	NA	TRBJ2-7	NA	CAGQGSLSYEQYF	TGTGCCGGGCAGGGAAGCCTCTCCTACGAGCAGTACTTC
14	TRBV28	NA	TRBJ2-7	NA	CASTPGGESYEQYF	TGTGCCAGCACCCCTGGGGGCGAGTCATACGAGCAGTACTTC
17	TRBV13	TRBD1	TRBJ2-6	NA	CASSSRQGYTGANVLTF	TGTGCCAGCAGCTCTAGACAGGGTTACACTGGGGCCAACGTCCTGACTTTC
17	TRBV7-9	TRBD1	TRBJ1-4	NA	CASSLAETGQGNEKLFF	TGTGCCAGCAGCTTAGCTGAGACGGGACAGGGTAATGAAAAACTGTTTTTT
14	TRBV5-4	TRBD1	TRBJ2-1	NA	CASRDRGLANEQFF	TGTGCCAGCAGGGACAGGGGGTTAGCAAATGAGCAGTTCTTC
14	TRBV28	NA	TRBJ1-1	few	CASSRTGTGTEAFF	TGTGCCAGCAGTCGAACAGGGACGGGCACTGAAGCTTTCTTT
16	TRBV9	TRBD2	TRBJ2-1	NA	CASSARPGGTYNEQFF	TGTGCCAGCAGCGCGAGACCGGGGGGGACCTACAATGAGCAGTTCTTC
16	TRBV27	NA	TRBJ2-3	NA	CASSLLRATGTDTQYF	TGTGCCAGCAGTTTATTGCGGGCTACTGGCACAGATACGCAGTATTTT
16	TRBV7-9	TRBD2	TRBJ2-7	NA	CASSPLAASGRYEQYF	TGTGCCAGCAGCCCATTGGCGGCTAGCGGGAGGTACGAGCAGTACTTC
14	TRBV10-3	TRBD1	TRBJ2-7	once	CAISEPTGSYEQYF	TGTGCCATCAGTGAGCCGACAGGGTCCTACGAGCAGTACTTC
19	TRBV9	NA	TRBJ2-2	NA	CASSARSGDTLPNTGELFF	TGTGCCAGCAGCGCCCGGTCAGGGGACACACTACCGAACACCGGGGAGCTGTTTTTT
16	TRBV5-6	TRBD1	TRBJ1-3	NA	CASSLRRDRAGNTIYF	TGTGCCAGCAGCTTGCGCCGGGACAGAGCTGGAAACACCATATATTTT
13	TRBV27	NA	TRBJ2-3	NA	CASSFVRTDTQYF	TGTGCCAGCAGTTTTGTCAGGACAGATACGCAGTATTTT
14	TRBV4-1	NA	TRBJ2-7	NA	CASSQEDWTYEQYF	TGCGCCAGCAGCCAAGAGGATTGGACCTACGAGCAGTACTTC
15	TRBV4-3	NA	TRBJ2-5	NA	CASSQAVGLGETQYF	TGCGCCAGCAGCCAAGCAGTGGGGCTGGGTGAGACCCAGTACTTC
16	TRBV28	NA	TRBJ2-7	NA	CASSPPRTGYPYEQYF	TGTGCCAGCAGCCCACCTCGCACAGGGTACCCCTACGAGCAGTACTTC
16	TRBV9	NA	TRBJ1-2	NA	CASSVLSIWTDDGYTF	TGTGCCAGCAGCGTCCTATCTATTTGGACTGACGATGGCTACACCTTC
14	TRBV9	TRBD1	TRBJ2-7	NA	CASSRDRVSYEQYF	TGTGCCAGCAGCCGGGACAGGGTTTCCTACGAGCAGTACTTC
14	TRBV27	TRBD2	TRBJ2-7	NA	CASRTSGAAYEQYF	TGTGCCAGCAGGACTAGCGGGGCTGCCTACGAGCAGTACTTC
15	TRBV7-9	TRBD1	TRBJ2-5	NA	CASSLADRQQGTQYF	TGTGCCAGCAGCTTGGCGGACAGGCAGCAGGGGACCCAGTACTTC
17	TRBV29-1	TRBD2	TRBJ2-2	NA	CSVELADQSAGTGELFF	TGCAGCGTTGAACTAGCGGATCAATCCGCGGGGACCGGGGAGCTGTTTTTT
13	TRBV9	NA	TRBJ2-1	NA	CASSVGVGHEQFF	TGTGCCAGCAGCGTAGGGGTGGGGCACGAGCAGTTCTTC
16	TRBV27	NA	TRBJ2-7	NA	CASSLSLGERGYEQYF	TGTGCCAGCAGTTTATCTTTGGGCGAGAGGGGCTACGAGCAGTACTTC
14	TRBV29-1	TRBD2	TRBJ2-7	NA	CSAGGTSGPYEQYF	TGCAGCGCCGGGGGGACTAGCGGACCCTACGAGCAGTACTTC
15	TRBV7-8	TRBD2	TRBJ2-1	NA	CASSPLAGGPNEQFF	TGTGCCAGCAGCCCTCTAGCGGGAGGGCCCAATGAGCAGTTCTTC
13	TRBV28	NA	TRBJ2-5	NA	CASSLFGEETQYF	TGTGCCAGCAGTTTATTCGGGGAAGAGACCCAGTACTTC